This T cell receptor (beta chain) is drawn from a study of blood T cells in healthy people across ages. Regarding the study as a whole: It was held that the diversity estimates obtained from one million T cells were underestimates.

Healthy individuals of Caucasian origin from Russia, aged about 6 to 100, served as donors. Peripheral blood from each donor was collected in a volume of approximately 9.2 milliliters. At least ten counts were recorded for this clonotype. No antigen is known for it. The authors ran a second PCR of 7 to 11 cycles using a sample-barcoded 5' primer and a J-beta primer mix. TCRdb fed the 5' RACE reads into MiXCR, producing one record per CDR3 protein. The table has 800,000 to 950,000 distinct CDR3 sequences, approximately 32% seen once. Per the germline V gene, CDR1 is LGHNA and CDR2 is YSLEER. The length of the CDR3 is 13 residues. Trimming pared 0 bases from V and 3 bases from J, leaving 6 bases between. The data also belong to a second study, concerning T cells of mothers and their children.

The clonotype was recovered from a woman in her 40s in good health. The J gene is TRBJ2-7, the V gene TRBV4-3; no clear D gene. Sequencing was performed on blood. The CDR3 nucleotides are TGCGCCAGCAGCCAAGACAGCTTCTACGAGCAGTACTTC. Protein: CASSQDSFYEQYF.